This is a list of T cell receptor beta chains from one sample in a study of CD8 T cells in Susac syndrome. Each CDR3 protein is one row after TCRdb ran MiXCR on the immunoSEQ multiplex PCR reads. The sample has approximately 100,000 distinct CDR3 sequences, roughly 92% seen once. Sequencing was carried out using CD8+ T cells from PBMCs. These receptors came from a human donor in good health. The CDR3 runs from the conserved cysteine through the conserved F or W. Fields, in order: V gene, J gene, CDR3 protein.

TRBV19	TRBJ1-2	CASSIPYKTGADYGYTF
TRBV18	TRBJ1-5	CASSPSGINQPQHF
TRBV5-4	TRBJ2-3	CASSDKMTSGSERDTQYF
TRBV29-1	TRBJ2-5	CSVDVGGAMRGETQYF
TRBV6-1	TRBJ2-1	CASRRSGLAGTQNEQFF
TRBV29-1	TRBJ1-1	CSVERTGTEAFF
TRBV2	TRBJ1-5	CASSGTGEIQPQHF
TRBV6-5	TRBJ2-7	CASSRPGGYEQYF
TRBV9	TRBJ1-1	CASSVGTLNTEAFF
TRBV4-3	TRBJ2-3	CASSREHGTDTQYF
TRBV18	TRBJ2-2	CASSATGDAYTGELFF
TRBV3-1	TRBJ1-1	CASSQGTGVTEAFF
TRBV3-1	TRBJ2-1	CASSQDPRGPMGNEQFF
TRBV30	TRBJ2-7	CAWGGSAGEQYF
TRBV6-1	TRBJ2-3	CASLTGFADTQYF
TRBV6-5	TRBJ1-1	CASRGQALKNTEAFF